This T cell receptor (beta chain) was sequenced in a study of identical twins. Whole-study results and caveats: The study found that models underestimated out-of-frame TCR alpha sharing in monozygotic twins.

J was trimmed by 1 base and V by 7 bases; bases with no gene match: 4. There are 14 residues in the CDR3. CDR1 and CDR2 from the germline V gene are MNHEY and SVGAGI. Worth noting for this clonotype: Its target is unknown.

Addition of a universal primer site occurred through template switching, and cDNA carried unique molecular identifiers. TCRdb processed the 5' RACE reads anew with MiXCR; each CDR3 protein has one entry. The top ten clones hold 0.44% of a sample with a few hundred thousand distinct CDR3 sequences, 13% to 15% of them seen once. The same specimen was also included in a second study, on yellow fever vaccine responses in identical twins.

This sequence was found in a woman younger than 30 in good health. The gene calls are TRBV6-5 and TRBJ1-2; 9 bases line up with TRBD1. The sample consisted of CD4+ T cells sorted from blood. CDR3: CASTLDRGNYGYTF. The CDR3 coding sequence is TGTGCCAGCACGTTGGACAGGGGTAACTATGGCTACACCTTC.